What follows are 27 T cell receptor beta chains derived from one specimen sequenced in a study of blood T cell repertoires in COVID-19. TCRdb's copy holds only in-frame clones and misses some; the assay was immunoSEQ multiplex PCR. The table shows 110,000 to 150,000 clones, with roughly 78% occurring only once. The specimen sequenced was PBMCs or T cells enriched from blood (not recorded which). Receptors originate from a woman aged 45-65 years who had recovered from COVID-19.

The chain has TRBV6-6 and TRBJ1-6; 10 bases are a match to TRBD1. Germline V gene lookup returns CDR1 MNHNY and CDR2 SVGAGI (reference sequence). The trim removed 5 bases at V and 14 bases at J, leaving 9 bases unmatched. The CDR3 runs to 14 residues. CDR3 in DNA: TGTGCCAGCAGTACAGGACAGGGGGGAATCACCCTCCACTTT. It yields the protein CASSTGQGGITLHF.

This clone is termed medium-sized (0.01 to 0.1%). The gene calls are TRBV9 and TRBJ1-6, with D hard to call. The CDR3 is 16 amino acids. In germline, CDR1 is SGDLS, CDR2 YYNGEE. Trimming shortened V by 1 base and J by 8 bases, and 16 bases separated the two germline ends. The DNA of the CDR3 is TGTGCCAGCAGCGTAAGTGGGCACCCTATAGATTCACCCCTCCACTTT. Amino acids: CASSVSGHPIDSPLHF.

This clone was seen just once. The gene calls are TRBV5-8 and TRBJ1-6; the match to TRBD1 covers 8 bases. CDR3 length equals 14 residues. Trimming at V came to 0 bases and at J to 7 bases, leaving 0 bases not matched to a gene. In germline, CDR1 is SGHTS, CDR2 YDEGEE. CDR3 amino acids: CASSLAGGNSPLHF. CDR3 in DNA: TGTGCCAGCAGCTTGGCAGGGGGCAATTCACCCCTCCACTTT.

This clone came up a few times. The chain has TRBV5-1 and TRBJ2-2; 11 nucleotides match TRBD1. The CDR3 totals 16 residues. Germline CDR1 is SGHRS and CDR2 is YFSETQ. V was pared by 3 bases and J by 4 bases, with 5 bases of the junction left unmatched. The CDR3 sequence: CASSWTGGVGTGELFF. As DNA, the CDR3 is TGCGCCAGCAGCTGGACAGGGGGCGTAGGCACCGGGGAGCTGTTTTTT.

The chain recombines TRBV19 with TRBJ1-5; TRBD1 agrees at 7 bases. Germline V gives CDR1 LNHDA, CDR2 SQIVND (reference sequence). V was pared by 3 bases and J by 5 bases, with 4 bases of the junction left unmatched. The CDR3 runs to 14 residues. CDR3 protein: CASSIRQGYQPQHF. CDR3 DNA: TGTGCCAGTAGTATTCGACAGGGATATCAGCCCCAGCATTTT.

The chain is built from TRBV28 and TRBJ1-6; the D gene is possibly TRBD1 (5 bases). Trimming removed 8 bases from V and 4 bases from J, with 18 bases in between. Germline V CDR1 and CDR2: MDHEN, SYDVKM. This CDR3 spans 16 amino acids. Written as DNA, the CDR3 is TGTGCCAGCTCCTCTAGGGGACTTATTTATAATTCACCCCTCCACTTT. Protein sequence: CASSSRGLIYNSPLHF.

V and J are TRBV5-1 and TRBJ2-1; no reliable D call. This CDR3 comprises 15 residues. Trimming took off 0 bases at V and 7 bases at J, with 14 bases between the two ends. Germline lookup yields CDR1 SGHRS and CDR2 YFSETQ. Here the CDR3 DNA reads TGCGCCAGCAGCTTGGGTCCGCCCGCACAAAATGAGCAGTTCTTC. The encoded protein is CASSLGPPAQNEQFF.

V is TRBV11-1 and J is TRBJ1-1, with TRBD1 matching 7 bases. This CDR3 spans 15 amino acids. The V gene's germline CDR1 is SGHAT and CDR2 FQDESV (reference sequence). V dropped 2 bases and J dropped 0; count of bases not matched to a gene: 3. CDR3 sequence (DNA): TGTGCCAGCAGCTTAATGACAGGGATGAACACTGAAGCTTTCTTT. It yields the protein CASSLMTGMNTEAFF.

The V and J genes are TRBV28 and TRBJ1-5; D is unresolved. Germline V gene sequence: CDR1 MDHEN, CDR2 SYDVKM. This CDR3 has 12 amino acids. The V end lost 6 bases, the J end lost 11 bases, and 14 bases lay between the germline ends. This CDR3 reads CASSLSMRAQHF. The CDR3 nucleotides read TGTGCCAGCAGCCTGAGCATGAGGGCCCAGCATTTT.

This clone has just one count. Other DNA variants within this sample encode the same CDR3. The gene calls are TRBV28 and TRBJ1-1; D is perhaps TRBD1 (5 bases). CDR3 length: 13 residues. Germline CDR1 and CDR2: MDHEN and SYDVKM. With 3 bases removed from V and 3 bases from J, the gap between germline ends came to 8 bases. The CDR3 is CASSFGGYTEAFF. The CDR3 nucleotides are TGTGCCAGCAGTTTCGGGGGTTACACTGAAGCTTTCTTT.

This clone was recorded a few times. The CDR3 coding sequence is TGCGCCAGCAGCCAAGATTGGACAGGGAAGGTCTATGGCTACACCTTC. Protein sequence: CASSQDWTGKVYGYTF. This sequence joins TRBV4-1 and TRBJ1-2; 8 nucleotides match TRBD1. After removal of 0 bases from V and 4 bases from J, the junction contained 7 bases not matched to a gene. The CDR3 is made up of 16 amino acids. Germline V gene lookup returns CDR1 MGHRA and CDR2 YSYEKL.

This chain connects TRBV5-1 to TRBJ1-4; D unclear. This CDR3 is 15 amino acids long. Germline CDR1 is SGHRS and CDR2 is YFSETQ. Trimming removed 0 bases from V and 5 bases from J, with 11 bases in between. DNA of the CDR3: TGCGCCAGCAGCTTGGCCGCGGGTTTGAATGAAAAACTGTTTTTT. Its protein is CASSLAAGLNEKLFF.

The CDR3 sequence: CASSRAGYQPQHF. CDR3 bases: TGTGCCAGCAGCCGAGCGGGGTACCAGCCCCAGCATTTT. The rearrangement links TRBV3-1 (or the pseudogene TRBV3-2) to TRBJ1-5; D gene uncertain. From germline, CDR1 is LGHDT and CDR2 YNNKEL (reference sequence). There are 13 residues in the CDR3. V was pared by 4 bases and J by 7 bases, with 11 bases between.

This clone came up once. A junction end diverges from the germline sequence, so it may reflect a read error. The chain joins TRBV6-1 to TRBJ1-5; 9 positions match TRBD1. Germline V gene lookup returns CDR1 MNHNS and CDR2 SASEGT. This CDR3 has 14 amino acids. The CDR3 here is CASREGTGNQPQHF. In DNA form, the CDR3 reads TGTGCCAGCAGGGAAGGGACAGGGAATCAGCCCCAGCATTTT.

The chain links TRBV18 to TRBJ2-7, with 9 bases that match TRBD1. The CDR3 is 14 amino acids. CDR1 is KGHSH, CDR2 LQKENI, per germline. The V and J ends lost 5 bases and 5 bases, in that order; junction bases with no gene match: 7. CDR3 coding DNA: TGTGCCAGCTCATTCAACAGGGGGCGGGACGAGCAGTACTTC. It codes for CASSFNRGRDEQYF.

The chain is built from TRBV6-2 or TRBV6-3 and TRBJ1-1; D is possibly TRBD1 (6 bases). V dropped 6 bases and J dropped 2 bases, with 10 bases sitting between them. The CDR3 covers 13 residues. CDR1 is MNHEY, CDR2 SVGEGT, per germline. This CDR3 is CASSRTANTEAFF. CDR3 in DNA: TGTGCCAGCAGCCGGACAGCTAACACTGAAGCTTTCTTT.

The chain couples TRBV21-1 to TRBJ2-7; TRBD1 is taken as the D call from the table, unchecked against the DNA. TRBV21-1 has pseudogene status. The CDR3 is 16 residues long. The CDR3 loop is CASSKAVTGYTYEQYV. The CDR3 coding sequence is TGTGCCAGCAGCAAAGCGGTGACAGGGTACACCTACGAGCAGTACGTC.

This clone was recorded once. This chain links TRBV20-1 with TRBJ2-7; the D gene is possibly TRBD1 (5 bases). V gave up 6 bases and J gave up 5 bases, with 11 bases separating them. Germline assignment: CDR1 DFQATT and CDR2 SNEGSKA (reference sequence). This CDR3 has 11 residues. The CDR3 spells CSAKGQNEQYF. DNA of the CDR3: TGCAGTGCCAAGGGGCAGAACGAGCAGTACTTC.

The chain employs TRBV5-1 and TRBJ1-1; 10 nucleotides align to TRBD1. The V segment lost 1 base and the J segment 0 bases; nucleotides outside the gene matches: 6. CDR3 length: 17 residues. Germline CDR1 reads SGHRS; CDR2 reads YFSETQ. CDR3 region: CASSLWGTGALNTEAFF. The DNA for the CDR3 is TGCGCCAGCAGCTTGTGGGGGACAGGGGCCTTGAACACTGAAGCTTTCTTT.

V and J are TRBV11-3 and TRBJ1-1; 8 bases match TRBD1. The CDR3 length is 14 residues. Germline V gives CDR1 SGHNT, CDR2 YENEEA. V gave up 5 bases and J gave up 4 bases; unmatched junction bases: 6. The CDR3 bases are TGTGCCAGCAGCAGTGGACAGGGTAGCACTGAAGCTTTCTTT. Protein: CASSSGQGSTEAFF.

This rearrangement joins TRBV7-8 to TRBJ2-3; TRBD1 matches 7 bases. The V and J ends lost 4 bases and 3 bases, in that order; junction bases with no gene match: 10. The CDR3 consists of 16 residues. Germline V gives CDR1 SGHVS, CDR2 FQNEAQ. The CDR3 bases are TGTGCCAGCAGCTCGGAGAGGACAGGTTCTACAGATACGCAGTATTTT. Encoded protein: CASSSERTGSTDTQYF.

The rearrangement links TRBV4-2 to TRBJ2-7; D unresolved. The CDR3 runs to 13 residues. Per the germline V gene, CDR1 is LGHNA and CDR2 is YNFKEQ. The V end lost 1 base, the J end lost 6 bases, and 10 bases lay between the germline ends. DNA of the CDR3: TGTGCCAGCAGCCAAGCTCCATCAGGCGAGCAGTACTTC. Encoded protein: CASSQAPSGEQYF.

This chain links TRBV10-2 with TRBJ1-3; TRBD1 is a possible D gene (5 bases). The CDR3 runs to 13 residues. Between the trimmed V and J ends, which lost 4 bases and 4 bases, there was a span of 8 bases. Germline V gene lookup returns CDR1 WSHSY and CDR2 SAAADI. The CDR3, as DNA: TGCGCCAGCAGTGTAGGGGTCGGAAACACCATATATTTT. Translating it yields CASSVGVGNTIYF.

The chain recombines TRBV11-2 with TRBJ1-2; 11 nucleotides agree with TRBD1. Germline lookup yields CDR1 SGHAT and CDR2 FQNNGV. V was clipped by 5 bases and J by 8 bases; unmatched bases: 13. The CDR3 length is 16 residues. This CDR3 reads CASSLEWTGGVRGYTF. CDR3 DNA sequence: TGTGCCAGCAGCCTTGAATGGACAGGGGGCGTGAGAGGCTACACCTTC.

V is TRBV7-8 and J is TRBJ2-7; 7 bases are a match to TRBD1. CDR1 and CDR2 (germline): SGHVS, FQNEAQ. V shed 5 bases and J 5 bases; nucleotides not matched to a gene: 9. The CDR3 extends over 14 amino acids. The CDR3 spells CASSPWTGTDEQYF. In DNA, the CDR3 is TGTGCCAGCAGCCCCTGGACAGGAACGGACGAGCAGTACTTC.

The chain carries TRBV19 and TRBJ1-1, with 7 bases fitting TRBD1. The CDR3 loop spans 12 amino acids. Germline V gene data show CDR1 as LNHDA and CDR2 as SQIVND (reference sequence). Trimming cost V 6 bases and J 10 bases; bases outside gene matches: 8. Here the CDR3 reads CASRGGRDSAFF. The CDR3 region has the DNA TGTGCCAGTAGAGGGGGCCGGGACTCAGCTTTCTTT.

The chain joins TRBV11-2 to TRBJ2-3; 7 bases agree with TRBD1. The germline V gene encodes CDR1 SGHAT and CDR2 FQNNGV. Trimming cost V 1 base and J 2 bases; bases outside gene matches: 12. The CDR3 is 18 amino acids. The CDR3 DNA follows: TGTGCCAGCAGCTTAGTCCACCCACGGGACAGCCTCACAGATACGCAGTATTTT. It translates to CASSLVHPRDSLTDTQYF. Together with reference TRBV11-2 and TRBJ2-3, the CDR3 gives the full variable domain: EAGVAQSPRYKIIEKRQSVAFWCNPISGHATLYWYQQILGQGPKLLIQFQNNGVVDDSQLPKDRFSAERLKGVDSTLKIQPAKLEDSAVYLCASSLVHPRDSLTDTQYFGPGTRLTVL.